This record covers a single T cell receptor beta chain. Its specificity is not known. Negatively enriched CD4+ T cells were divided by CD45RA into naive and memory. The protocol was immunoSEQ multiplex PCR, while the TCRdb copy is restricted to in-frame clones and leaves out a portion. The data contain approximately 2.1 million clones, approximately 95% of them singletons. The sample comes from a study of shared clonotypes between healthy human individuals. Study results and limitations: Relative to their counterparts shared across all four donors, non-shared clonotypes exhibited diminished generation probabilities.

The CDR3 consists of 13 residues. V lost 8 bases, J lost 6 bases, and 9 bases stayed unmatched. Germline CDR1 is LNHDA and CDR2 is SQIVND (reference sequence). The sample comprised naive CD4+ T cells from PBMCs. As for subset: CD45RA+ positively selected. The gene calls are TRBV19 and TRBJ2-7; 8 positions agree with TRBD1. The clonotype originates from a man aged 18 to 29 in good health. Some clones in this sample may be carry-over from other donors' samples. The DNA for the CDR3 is TGTGCCAGTCGAAGTACCGGGACAGGCGAGCAGTACTTC. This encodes CASRSTGTGEQYF.